These 28 T cell receptor beta chains originate from one sample sequenced in a study of cytomegalovirus exposure and HLA in healthy donors. PCR was performed using 60 Vbeta and 13 Jbeta primers. Profiling relied on immunoSEQ multiplex PCR, and the TCRdb table lists in-frame clones only, not all of them. The top ten hold under 7.5% of the sample, which has tens of thousands of clones, roughly 69% seen once. The sequenced sample consisted of PBMCs. The receptors here all came from a woman in her 50s in good health and CMV-seropositive.

The chain combines TRBV5-1 with TRBJ1-3, with D uncertain. The V gene's germline CDR1 is SGHRS and CDR2 YFSETQ. The CDR3 is made up of 16 amino acids. V shed 0 bases and J shed 0 bases, with 10 bases lying between them. In DNA, the CDR3 is TGCGCCAGCAGCTTGGGACATTCCGACTCTGGAAACACCATATATTTT. Amino acids: CASSLGHSDSGNTIYF. The full variable domain, with the rest looked up from reference TRBV5-1 and TRBJ1-3, is KAGVTQTPRYLIKTRGQQVTLSCSPISGHRSVSWYQQTPGQGLQFLFEYFSETQRNKGNFPGRFSGRQFSNSRSEMNVSTLELGDSALYLCASSLGHSDSGNTIYFGEGSWLTVV.

This clone was observed a few times. The chain employs TRBV7-8 and TRBJ1-5; 8 nucleotides align to TRBD1. Germline V gene lookup returns CDR1 SGHVS and CDR2 FQNEAQ. The V and J ends lost 7 bases and 3 bases, in that order; junction bases with no gene match: 5. The CDR3 length is 14 residues. CDR3 nucleotide sequence: TGTGCCAGCAACATGGACAGGGACAATCAGCCCCAGCATTTT. The encoded protein is CASNMDRDNQPQHF.

The V and J genes are TRBV6-6 and TRBJ2-7; 7 bases fit TRBD1. V shed 6 bases and J 5 bases; nucleotides not matched to a gene: 13. CDR1 is MNHNY and CDR2 is SVGAGI in the germline V gene (reference sequence). The CDR3 runs to 15 residues. The CDR3 is CASSPRGGSGDEQYV. In DNA, the CDR3 is TGTGCCAGCAGCCCTCGAGGGGGCAGTGGTGACGAGCAGTACGTC.

DNA for the CDR3: TGTGCCAGCAGCGTAGACAGTGCGAACACTGAAGCTTTCTTT. Translating gives CASSVDSANTEAFF. The chain has TRBV9 and TRBJ1-1, with unresolved D. Germline loops: CDR1 SGDLS, CDR2 YYNGEE. Trimming took off 0 bases at V and 1 base at J, with 7 bases between the two ends. This CDR3 contains 14 residues.

The chain employs TRBV5-6 and TRBJ2-7; 11 bases are shared with TRBD1. The junction had 3 bases not matched to a gene; V was cut back by 4 bases and J by 0 bases. This CDR3 has 15 amino acids. Germline V gene data show CDR1 as SGHDT and CDR2 as YYEEEE. The CDR3 coding sequence is TGTGCCAGCAGCATCGGGACAGGGGGCTCCTACGAGCAGTACTTC. This translates into CASSIGTGGSYEQYF.

The chain employs TRBV18 and TRBJ1-1; tentative D call: TRBD1 (6 bases). Looked up from germline, CDR1 is KGHSH and CDR2 is LQKENI. The V gene lost 3 bases and the J gene lost 2 bases, with 10 bases spanning the gap. This CDR3 region has 14 residues. CDR3: CASSPPGHNTEAFF. DNA for the CDR3: TGTGCCAGCTCACCCCCGGGACATAACACTGAAGCTTTCTTT.

The rearrangement joins TRBV7-9 to TRBJ1-6; TRBD1 might be the D (5 bases). The CDR3 runs 15 residues. The V end was cut by 0 bases, the J end by 8 bases, with 11 bases between. In germline, CDR1 is SEHNR, CDR2 FQNEAQ (reference sequence). The CDR3 nucleotides are TGTGCCAGCAGCTTAGCGGGGGGTACGGATTCACCCCTCCACTTT. The encoded protein is CASSLAGGTDSPLHF. The full variable domain, its missing parts supplied by reference TRBV7-9 and TRBJ1-6, is DTGVSQNPRHKITKRGQNVTFRCDPISEHNRLYWYRQTLGQGPEFLTYFQNEAQLEKSRLLSDRFSAERPKGSFSTLEIQRTEQGDSAMYLCASSLAGGTDSPLHFGNGTRLTVT.

This chain joins TRBV10-1 and TRBJ2-2; perhaps TRBD2 as D (6 bases). Deletions cut 10 bases from V and 3 bases from J, with 12 bases between. Germline V gene lookup returns CDR1 WNHNN and CDR2 SYGVQD (reference sequence). CDR3 length: 13 residues. This CDR3 is CATRREDTGELFF. The CDR3 DNA reads as TGCGCCACCCGCAGGGAGGACACCGGGGAGCTGTTTTTT.

The V call is TRBV19, the J call TRBJ2-1; 7 bases align to TRBD2. The V gene end was trimmed by 5 bases and the J gene end by 6 bases; junction bases not matched to a gene: 10. Germline-derived CDR1 and CDR2 are LNHDA and SQIVND (reference sequence). The CDR3 runs 15 residues. The CDR3 spells CASSPGGGVGNEQFF. The CDR3 DNA reads as TGTGCCAGTAGTCCCGGTGGGGGGGTAGGCAATGAGCAGTTCTTC.

The chain carries TRBV4-1 and TRBJ1-4; D is perhaps TRBD1 (5 bases). V lost 4 bases, J lost 4 bases, and 13 bases lay in between. The CDR3 is made up of 15 amino acids. Germline V gene sequence: CDR1 MGHRA, CDR2 YSYEKL. CDR3 sequence reads: CASSLGTQDNEKLFF. In DNA, the CDR3 is TGCGCCAGCAGCCTTGGGACTCAAGATAATGAAAAACTGTTTTTT.

The CDR3 is CASKGGGANEQFF. The CDR3 DNA reads TGTGCCAGCAAGGGCGGGGGGGCGAATGAGCAGTTCTTC. The chain has TRBV9 and TRBJ2-1; 9 bases align to TRBD2. Germline V gene lookup returns CDR1 SGDLS and CDR2 YYNGEE. The V and J ends lost 6 bases and 7 bases, in that order; junction bases with no gene match: 5. The CDR3 has 13 residues. The variable domain in full, with the rest retrieved from reference TRBV9 and TRBJ2-1, is DSGVTQTPKHLITATGQRVTLRCSPRSGDLSVYWYQQSLDQGLQFLIQYYNGEERAKGNILERFSAQQFPDLHSELNLSSLELGDSALYFCASKGGGANEQFFGPGTRLTVL.

The J gene is TRBJ1-2, the V gene TRBV7-6; weak D call: TRBD1 (6 bases). V gave up 5 bases and J gave up 3 bases, with 22 bases separating them. This CDR3 spans 17 amino acids. Germline values: CDR1 SGHVS, CDR2 FNYEAQ. CDR3 sequence (DNA): TGTGCCAGCAGCCGAGAGGGAACAGGGTCGGAGGACTATGGCTACACCTTC. It translates to CASSREGTGSEDYGYTF.

This sequence joins TRBV27 and TRBJ1-5, with 10 bases fitting TRBD1. Germline V gene sequence: CDR1 MNHEY, CDR2 SMNVEV (reference sequence). Trimming at V came to 2 bases and at J to 5 bases, leaving 6 bases not matched to a gene. The CDR3 loop spans 16 amino acids. This CDR3 reads CASSLLGQGSHQPQHF. The CDR3 nucleotides are TGTGCCAGCAGTTTACTGGGACAGGGGAGTCATCAGCCCCAGCATTTT.

This clone appeared a single time. This chain uses TRBV29-1 with TRBJ1-1; TRBD1 is a possible D gene (5 bases). This CDR3 spans 14 amino acids. Trimming removed 0 bases at V and 10 bases at J, with 18 bases between. Germline assignment: CDR1 SQVTM and CDR2 ANQGSEA. The CDR3 sequence is CSVEDAPGREGAFF. CDR3 coding DNA: TGCAGCGTTGAAGATGCCCCGGGCAGGGAGGGAGCTTTCTTT.

As DNA, the CDR3 is TGTGCCAGCAGCTTGGGAGCGGGGGAGACCCAGTACTTC. This codes for CASSLGAGETQYF. V usage is TRBV5-4 and J usage is TRBJ2-5; 7 nucleotides match TRBD2. The germline V gene has CDR1 SGHNT and CDR2 YYREEE (reference sequence). The CDR3 has 13 amino acids. The trim removed 0 bases at V and 5 bases at J, leaving 1 base unmatched.

The chain recombines TRBV6-1 with TRBJ1-5, with 8 bases aligning to TRBD1. The CDR3 totals 15 residues. J lost 6 bases, V lost 0 bases, and 4 bases had no gene match. The V gene's germline CDR1 is MNHNS and CDR2 SASEGT. CDR3 residues: CASSEAGRGLQPQHF. The CDR3 DNA follows: TGTGCCAGCAGTGAAGCTGGCAGGGGGCTTCAGCCCCAGCATTTT.

Remarks on this clone: The junction departs from germline at one end; a sequencing error may be responsible. The V call is TRBV13, the J call TRBJ1-1, with 7 bases matching TRBD1. The germline gives CDR1 PRHDT, CDR2 FYEKMQ (reference sequence). The CDR3 has 17 residues. The CDR3 DNA sequence: TGTGCCAGCAGCCTAGGAGAGAGGGACAGAACGAACACTGAAGCTTTCTTT. Protein product: CASSLGERDRTNTEAFF.

The chain carries TRBV7-9 and TRBJ1-2; weak D call: TRBD1 (6 bases). The CDR3 covers 14 residues. Deletions cut 5 bases from V and 7 bases from J, with 17 bases between. Germline CDR1 is SEHNR and CDR2 is FQNEAQ (reference sequence). The CDR3 protein is CASSEGGAWGGYTF. CDR3 nucleotides: TGTGCCAGCAGCGAGGGGGGGGCCTGGGGTGGCTACACCTTC. The full variable domain, with the rest looked up from reference TRBV7-9 and TRBJ1-2, is DTGVSQNPRHKITKRGQNVTFRCDPISEHNRLYWYRQTLGQGPEFLTYFQNEAQLEKSRLLSDRFSAERPKGSFSTLEIQRTEQGDSAMYLCASSEGGAWGGYTFGSGTRLTVV.

This rearrangement joins TRBV25-1 to TRBJ2-6; 7 nucleotides line up with TRBD1. V gave up 4 bases and J gave up 2 bases; unmatched junction bases: 2. The V gene's germline CDR1 is MGHDK and CDR2 SYGVNS. CDR3 length: 15 amino acids. In DNA form, the CDR3 reads TGTGCCAGCAGTGCGACAGGGACTGGGGCCAACGTCCTGACTTTC. Translated, it gives CASSATGTGANVLTF. Complete variable domain (other parts from reference TRBV25-1 and TRBJ2-6): EADIYQTPRYLVIGTGKKITLECSQTMGHDKMYWYQQDPGMELHLIHYSYGVNSTEKGDLSSESTVSRIRTEHFPLTLESARPSHTSQYLCASSATGTGANVLTFGAGSRLTVL.

The rearrangement uses TRBV4-2 and TRBJ1-6, with a weak D call TRBD1 (5 bases). This CDR3 is built from 22 residues. The V and J ends lost 0 bases and 2 bases respectively, with 26 bases between them. Germline CDR1 is LGHNA and CDR2 is YNFKEQ. CDR3 DNA: TGTGCCAGCAGCCAAGATTTGAGCAAGGGGAGGTTAGAGTGGGCCTATAATTCACCCCTCCACTTT. This gives the protein CASSQDLSKGRLEWAYNSPLHF.

The chain employs TRBV9 and TRBJ1-4; 11 bases agree with TRBD1. The CDR3 extends over 16 amino acids. The V segment lost 3 bases and the J segment 3 bases; nucleotides outside the gene matches: 4. Germline assignment: CDR1 SGDLS and CDR2 YYNGEE. CDR3 amino acids: CASSEGTGGSNEKLFF. For the CDR3, the DNA is TGTGCCAGCAGCGAAGGGACAGGGGGATCTAATGAAAAACTGTTTTTT.

The gene calls are TRBV18 and TRBJ1-5, with 10 bases matching TRBD1. The germline V gene encodes CDR1 KGHSH and CDR2 LQKENI. CDR3 length: 15 amino acids. V dropped 2 bases and J dropped 5; count of bases not matched to a gene: 3. The CDR3 reads CASSPGTGDHQPQHF. The CDR3 region has the DNA TGTGCCAGCTCACCAGGGACAGGGGATCATCAGCCCCAGCATTTT. Full variable domain (missing parts from reference TRBV18 and TRBJ1-5): NAGVMQNPRHLVRRRGQEARLRCSPMKGHSHVYWYRQLPEEGLKFMVYLQKENIIDESGMPKERFSAEFPKEGPSILRIQQVVRGDSAAYFCASSPGTGDHQPQHFGDGTRLSIL.

The CDR3 DNA follows: TGTGCCAGCAGCTTAGTGGGCCTAGCGGTGAGTGCAGATACGCAGTATTTT. As protein: CASSLVGLAVSADTQYF. The rearrangement links TRBV13 to TRBJ2-3; 7 bases agree with TRBD2. The CDR3 runs 17 residues. Germline CDR1 PRHDT, CDR2 FYEKMQ (reference sequence). The junction had 11 bases not matched to a gene; V was cut back by 1 base and J by 4 bases.

The chain couples TRBV18 to TRBJ2-5; TRBD2 agrees at 7 bases. The DNA end lines up better with TRBJ2-7; the J call may be wrong. The V gene's germline CDR1 is KGHSH and CDR2 LQKENI. The CDR3 has 14 residues. This CDR3 reads CASSPRGVDYEQYF. As DNA, the CDR3 is TGTGCCAGCTCACCTCGGGGGGTGGACTACGAGCAGTACTTC.

The chain employs TRBV19 and TRBJ1-2, with 10 bases that match TRBD1. The CDR3 runs 15 residues. V lost 5 bases, J lost 5 bases, and 8 bases stayed unmatched. Germline V gene sequence: CDR1 LNHDA, CDR2 SQIVND (reference sequence). In DNA form, the CDR3 reads TGTGCCAGTAGTGCCTACGGGACAGGGGTGTATGGCTACACCTTC. Translation: CASSAYGTGVYGYTF.

The chain carries TRBV28 and TRBJ2-7, with D unresolved. This CDR3 comprises 12 residues. V lost 3 bases, J lost 10 bases, and 13 bases lay in between. Germline V gene lookup returns CDR1 MDHEN and CDR2 SYDVKM. The DNA for the CDR3 is TGTGCCAGCAGTTTGTCGGGTTTTCGACAGTACGTC. It encodes CASSLSGFRQYV.

This rearrangement joins TRBV5-1 to TRBJ1-6, with 8 bases fitting TRBD1. The CDR3 consists of 14 residues. V lost 5 bases and J lost 10; bases outside the gene matches: 8. Germline-derived CDR1 and CDR2 are SGHRS and YFSETQ. This chain's CDR3 is CASRPGQGRSPLHF. CDR3 DNA sequence: TGCGCCAGCAGACCCGGACAGGGCCGGTCACCCCTCCACTTT.

This rearrangement joins TRBV29-1 to TRBJ2-2; 9 nucleotides agree with TRBD1. This CDR3 is 12 amino acids long. V lost 7 bases to trimming and J lost 4 bases; unmatched junction nucleotides: 1. Germline assignment: CDR1 SQVTM and CDR2 ANQGSEA. CDR3 sequence (DNA): TGCAGCGGGGGACAGGGCACCGGGGAGCTGTTTTTT. This encodes CSGGQGTGELFF.